Given below is one T cell receptor (beta chain) in context. What it recognizes is unknown. These data belong to a study of early T cells in non-severe SARS-CoV-2 infection. On the study more broadly: Chains from this unsorted whole-blood bulk RNA could not be paired.

Trimming cost V 4 bases and J 3 bases, with 14 bases left between them. CDR1 is SQVTM, CDR2 ANQGSEA, per germline. The CDR3 extends over 14 amino acids. Attachment of unique molecular identifiers was made to individual cDNA molecules. Each CDR3 protein is one row after TCRdb ran MiXCR on the 5' RACE reads. The sample holds approximately 70,000 distinct CDR3 sequences, about 12% seen once. Study results and limitations: Private and CD4 specificities were missed by VDJdb matching, skewed to anti-spike CD8.

The chain has TRBV29-1 and TRBJ2-3; D uncertain. The receptor's source is an adult who was a healthcare worker with PCR-confirmed SARS-CoV-2 infection or an uninfected control (not recorded which). Sequencing input: whole blood. The CDR3 DNA is TGCAGCGTTGCGGTCCGGTGGGGAACAGATACGCAGTATTTT. It encodes CSVAVRWGTDTQYF.